This TCR beta chain was recovered during a study of cytomegalovirus exposure and HLA in healthy donors. Study results and limitations: In a later analysis, DRB1 alleles had the most associated TCRs; HLA-C alleles the fewest.

CDR3 length equals 15 residues. Germline CDR1 MNHNS, CDR2 SASEGT. The V gene lost 0 bases and the J gene lost 3 bases, with 11 bases spanning the gap. Vbeta (60) and Jbeta (13) primers were used in the PCR. Using immunoSEQ multiplex PCR, the repertoire was profiled, and TCRdb retains in-frame clones only, with some absent. The repertoire includes roughly 140,000 clones, roughly four fifths of them detected once, and roughly 4.9% sits in the top ten. As concerns this clone: Antigen: not known.

This chain links TRBV6-1 with TRBJ2-5; possible D gene TRBD1, 5 bases. The TCR originated in a woman aged 45-65 years in good health and CMV-seronegative. The specimen sequenced was PBMCs. CDR3 DNA: TGTGCCAGCAGTGAAGCGAACAGGAGAGAAGAGACCCAGTACTTC. This sequence encodes CASSEANRREETQYF.